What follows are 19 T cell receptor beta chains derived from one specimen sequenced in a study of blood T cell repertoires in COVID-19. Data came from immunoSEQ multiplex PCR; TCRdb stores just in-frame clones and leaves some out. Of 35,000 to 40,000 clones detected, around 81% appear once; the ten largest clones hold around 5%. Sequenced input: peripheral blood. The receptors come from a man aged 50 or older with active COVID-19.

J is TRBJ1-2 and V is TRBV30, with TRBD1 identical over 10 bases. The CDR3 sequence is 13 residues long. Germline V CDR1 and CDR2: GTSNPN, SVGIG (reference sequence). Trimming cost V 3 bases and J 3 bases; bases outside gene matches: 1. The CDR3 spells CAWRDRGDYGYTF. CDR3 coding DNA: TGTGCCTGGAGGGACAGGGGGGACTATGGCTACACCTTC. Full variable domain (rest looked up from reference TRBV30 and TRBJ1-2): SQTIHQWPATLVQPVGSPLSLECTVEGTSNPNLYWYRQAAGRGLQLLFYSVGIGQISSEVPQNLSASRPQDRQFILSSKKLLLSDSGFYLCAWRDRGDYGYTFGSGTRLTVV.

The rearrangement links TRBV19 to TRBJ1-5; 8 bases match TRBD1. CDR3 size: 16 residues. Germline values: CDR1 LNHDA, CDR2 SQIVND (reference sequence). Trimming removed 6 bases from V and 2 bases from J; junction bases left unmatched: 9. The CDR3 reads CASRKDRGEGNQPQHF. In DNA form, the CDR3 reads TGTGCCAGTAGGAAAGACAGGGGTGAAGGCAATCAGCCCCAGCATTTT.

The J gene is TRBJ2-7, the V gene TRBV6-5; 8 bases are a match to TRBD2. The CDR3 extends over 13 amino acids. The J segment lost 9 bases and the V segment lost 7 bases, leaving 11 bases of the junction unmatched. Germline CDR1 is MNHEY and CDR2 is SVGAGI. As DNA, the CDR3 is TGTGCCAGCACCGACCCCGGTCGGGGGGGGCAGTACTTC. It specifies CASTDPGRGGQYF.

This chain's CDR3 is CASSQQVAFSSYNEQFF. For the CDR3, the DNA is TGCGCCAGCAGCCAACAGGTGGCTTTTAGTTCCTACAATGAGCAGTTCTTC. V usage is TRBV4-1 and J usage is TRBJ2-1; D unclear. The length of the CDR3 is 17 residues. Germline V lookup: CDR1 MGHRA, CDR2 YSYEKL. V was cut by 2 bases and J by 1 base, with 15 bases left in between.

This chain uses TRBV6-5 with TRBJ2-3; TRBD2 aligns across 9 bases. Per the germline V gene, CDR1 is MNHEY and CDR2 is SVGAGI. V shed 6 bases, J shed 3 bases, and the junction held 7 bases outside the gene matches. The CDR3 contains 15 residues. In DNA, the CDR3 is TGTGCCAGCAGATCTATGGCGGGGGGGACAGATACGCAGTATTTT. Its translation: CASRSMAGGTDTQYF.

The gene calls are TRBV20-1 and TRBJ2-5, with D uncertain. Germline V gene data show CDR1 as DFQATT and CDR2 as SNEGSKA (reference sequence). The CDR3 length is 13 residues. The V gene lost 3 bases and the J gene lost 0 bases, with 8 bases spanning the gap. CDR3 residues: CSASRTYQETQYF. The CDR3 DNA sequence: TGCAGTGCTAGTCGTACATACCAAGAGACCCAGTACTTC.

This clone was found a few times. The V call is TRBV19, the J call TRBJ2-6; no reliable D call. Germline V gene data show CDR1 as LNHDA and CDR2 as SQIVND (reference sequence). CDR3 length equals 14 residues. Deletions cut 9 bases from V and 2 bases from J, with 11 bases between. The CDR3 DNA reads TGTGCCAGCAATCCCGCGGCTGGGGCCAACGTCCTGACTTTC. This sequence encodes CASNPAAGANVLTF.

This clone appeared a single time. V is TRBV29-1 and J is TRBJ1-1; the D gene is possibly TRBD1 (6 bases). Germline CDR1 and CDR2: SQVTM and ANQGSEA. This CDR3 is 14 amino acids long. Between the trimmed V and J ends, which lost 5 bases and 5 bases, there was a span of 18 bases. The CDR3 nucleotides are TGCAGCGTTTTGGGGTCGACAGGCTTAACTGAAGCTTTCTTT. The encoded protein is CSVLGSTGLTEAFF.

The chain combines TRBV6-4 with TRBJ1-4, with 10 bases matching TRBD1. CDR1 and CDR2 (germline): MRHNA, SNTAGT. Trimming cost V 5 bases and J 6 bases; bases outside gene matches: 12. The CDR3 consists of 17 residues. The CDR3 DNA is TGTGCCAGCAGTCAGACAGGGGGCGTAGCAATCTATGAAAAACTGTTTTTT. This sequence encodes CASSQTGGVAIYEKLFF.

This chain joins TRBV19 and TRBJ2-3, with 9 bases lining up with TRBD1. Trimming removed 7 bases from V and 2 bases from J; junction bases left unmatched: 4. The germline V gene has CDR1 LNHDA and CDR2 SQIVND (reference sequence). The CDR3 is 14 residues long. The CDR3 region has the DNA TGTGCCAGTACAGGGACAGGGACCACAGATACGCAGTATTTT. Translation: CASTGTGTTDTQYF. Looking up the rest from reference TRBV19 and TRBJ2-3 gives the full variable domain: DGGITQSPKYLFRKEGQNVTLSCEQNLNHDAMYWYRQDPGQGLRLIYYSQIVNDFQKGDIAEGYSVSREKKESFPLTVTSAQKNPTAFYLCASTGTGTTDTQYFGPGTRLTVL.

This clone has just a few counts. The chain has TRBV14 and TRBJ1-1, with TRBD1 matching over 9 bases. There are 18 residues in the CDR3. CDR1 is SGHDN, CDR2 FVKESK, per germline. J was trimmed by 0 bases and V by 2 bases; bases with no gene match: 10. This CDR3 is CASSQTGGGVTMNTEAFF. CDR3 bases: TGTGCCAGCAGCCAAACAGGGGGCGGGGTTACTATGAACACTGAAGCTTTCTTT. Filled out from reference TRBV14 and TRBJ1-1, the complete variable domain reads EAGVTQFPSHSVIEKGQTVTLRCDPISGHDNLYWYRRVMGKEIKFLLHFVKESKQDESGMPNNRFLAERTGGTYSTLKVQPAELEDSGVYFCASSQTGGGVTMNTEAFFGQGTRLTVV.

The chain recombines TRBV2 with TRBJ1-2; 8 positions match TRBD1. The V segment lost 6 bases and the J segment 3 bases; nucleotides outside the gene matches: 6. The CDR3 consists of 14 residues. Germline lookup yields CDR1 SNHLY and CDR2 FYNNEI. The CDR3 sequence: CASSRGRRDYGYTF. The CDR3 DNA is TGTGCCAGCAGCAGGGGGCGTAGGGACTATGGCTACACCTTC.

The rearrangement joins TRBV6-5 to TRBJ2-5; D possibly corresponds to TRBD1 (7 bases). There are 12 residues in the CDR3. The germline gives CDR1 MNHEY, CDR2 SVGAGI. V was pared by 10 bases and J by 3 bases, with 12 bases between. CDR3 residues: CAKTGRKETQYF. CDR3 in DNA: TGTGCCAAGACAGGGAGGAAAGAGACCCAGTACTTC.

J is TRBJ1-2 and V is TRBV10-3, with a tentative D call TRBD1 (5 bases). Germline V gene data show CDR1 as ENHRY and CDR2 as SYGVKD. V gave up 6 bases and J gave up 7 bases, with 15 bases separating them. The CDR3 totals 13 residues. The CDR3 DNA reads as TGTGCCATCAGAACACAGGAGTCGGGTGGCTACACCTTC. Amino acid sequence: CAIRTQESGGYTF.

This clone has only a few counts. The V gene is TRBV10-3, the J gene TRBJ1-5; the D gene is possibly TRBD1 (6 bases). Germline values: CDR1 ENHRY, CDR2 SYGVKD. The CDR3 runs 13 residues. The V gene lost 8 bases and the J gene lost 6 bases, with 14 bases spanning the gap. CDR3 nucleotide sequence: TGTGCCATCCGGGGGGCAGGCGGTCAGCCCCAGCATTTT. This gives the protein CAIRGAGGQPQHF.

The CDR3 region has the DNA TGTGCCAGCAGACCCTTCGGCGACAGGGGGGACGGGGAGCTGTTTTTT. Translated: CASRPFGDRGDGELFF. The rearrangement uses TRBV5-6 and TRBJ2-2, with 9 bases that match TRBD1. J lost 7 bases, V lost 5 bases, and 12 bases had no gene match. CDR1 and CDR2 from the germline V gene are SGHDT and YYEEEE. The CDR3 contains 16 residues.

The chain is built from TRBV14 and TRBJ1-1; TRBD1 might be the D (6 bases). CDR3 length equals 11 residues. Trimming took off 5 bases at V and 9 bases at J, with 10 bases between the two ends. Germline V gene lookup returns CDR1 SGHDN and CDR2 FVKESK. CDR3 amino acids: CASSGGRKAFF. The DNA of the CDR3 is TGTGCCAGCAGCGGGGGCAGGAAAGCTTTCTTT.

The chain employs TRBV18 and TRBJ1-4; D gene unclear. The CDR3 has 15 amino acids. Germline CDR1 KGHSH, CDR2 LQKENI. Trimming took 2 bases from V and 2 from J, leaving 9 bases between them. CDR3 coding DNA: TGTGCCAGCTCACCATCCGAGGAGACTAATGAAAAACTGTTTTTT. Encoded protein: CASSPSEETNEKLFF. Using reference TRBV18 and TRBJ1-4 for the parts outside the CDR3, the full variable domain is NAGVMQNPRHLVRRRGQEARLRCSPMKGHSHVYWYRQLPEEGLKFMVYLQKENIIDESGMPKERFSAEFPKEGPSILRIQQVVRGDSAAYFCASSPSEETNEKLFFGSGTQLSVL.

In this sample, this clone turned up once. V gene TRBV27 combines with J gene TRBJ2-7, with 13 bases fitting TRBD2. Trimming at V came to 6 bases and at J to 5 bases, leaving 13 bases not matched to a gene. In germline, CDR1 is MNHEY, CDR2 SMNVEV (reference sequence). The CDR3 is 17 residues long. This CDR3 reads CASSPLGLAGDRDEQYF. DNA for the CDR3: TGTGCCAGCAGCCCCCTCGGACTAGCGGGGGATCGGGACGAGCAGTACTTC.